Listed below are T cell receptor beta chains from one sample, sequenced in a study of T-cell memory formation after mild COVID-19. TCRdb reanalysed the 5' RACE reads using MiXCR and keeps one entry per CDR3 protein. Of approximately 410,000 distinct CDR3 sequences in the sample, about 22% were seen once. Sample: PBMCs or a T cell subset sorted from them (not recorded which). The receptors stem from an adult woman who had mild COVID-19 (a few samples of this study predate the infection). Cell type and time point are not known. The CDR3 runs from the conserved cysteine through the conserved F or W. The order of the fields is clone size, J gene, V gene, D gene, CDR3 protein, CDR3 DNA. The D gene is left open where the match is weak. Clone size, where shown, is once, few, many, or a class for clones that have expanded.

abundance: few
j_gene: TRBJ1-1
v_gene: TRBV9
d_gene: -
CDR3aa: CASSVGLEGMNTEAFF
CDR3nt: TGTGCCAGCAGCGTAGGGCTTGAGGGGATGAACACTGAAGCTTTCTTT

abundance: -
j_gene: TRBJ2-3
v_gene: TRBV6-5
d_gene: TRBD2
CDR3aa: CASRSPSGAGDTQYF
CDR3nt: TGTGCCAGCAGATCTCCTAGCGGGGCAGGAGATACGCAGTATTTT

abundance: -
j_gene: TRBJ1-5
v_gene: TRBV19
d_gene: TRBD1
CDR3aa: CASKQGGGQPQHF
CDR3nt: TGTGCCAGTAAACAGGGGGGCGGTCAGCCCCAGCATTTT

abundance: -
j_gene: TRBJ1-1
v_gene: TRBV29-1
d_gene: -
CDR3aa: CSVVRSAGSEAFF
CDR3nt: TGCAGCGTTGTTCGCTCGGCGGGGTCGGAAGCTTTCTTT

abundance: -
j_gene: TRBJ1-2
v_gene: TRBV5-1
d_gene: -
CDR3aa: CASSFGGLVDGYTF
CDR3nt: TGCGCCAGCAGCTTTGGGGGGCTCGTGGATGGCTACACCTTC

abundance: -
j_gene: TRBJ2-3
v_gene: TRBV12-3/TRBV12-4
d_gene: -
CDR3aa: CASSHRDTQYF
CDR3nt: TGTGCCAGCAGCCACCGGGATACGCAGTATTTT

abundance: -
j_gene: TRBJ2-7
v_gene: TRBV5-6
d_gene: -
CDR3aa: CASSRALHEQYF
CDR3nt: TGTGCCAGCAGCCGCGCCCTGCACGAGCAGTACTTC

abundance: -
j_gene: TRBJ2-7
v_gene: TRBV3-1
d_gene: -
CDR3aa: CASSQDVTGRVSYEQYF
CDR3nt: TGTGCCAGCAGCCAAGATGTTACAGGGCGGGTGTCCTACGAGCAGTACTTC

abundance: few
j_gene: TRBJ2-2
v_gene: TRBV4-1
d_gene: -
CDR3aa: CASSPFGDSTDTGELFF
CDR3nt: TGCGCCAGCAGTCCGTTTGGGGACTCCACCGACACCGGGGAGCTGTTTTTT

abundance: few
j_gene: TRBJ2-1
v_gene: TRBV7-9
d_gene: TRBD1
CDR3aa: CASSSTGTGADNEQFF
CDR3nt: TGTGCCAGCAGCTCAACCGGGACAGGGGCCGACAATGAGCAGTTCTTC

abundance: few
j_gene: TRBJ2-7
v_gene: TRBV12-3/TRBV12-4
d_gene: -
CDR3aa: CASSHPAGEQYF
CDR3nt: TGTGCCAGCTCCCACCCGGCGGGGGAGCAGTACTTC

abundance: -
j_gene: TRBJ1-1
v_gene: TRBV7-3
d_gene: -
CDR3aa: CASSAGREAFF
CDR3nt: TGTGCCAGCAGCGCGGGTCGGGAAGCTTTCTTT

abundance: -
j_gene: TRBJ2-2
v_gene: TRBV7-8
d_gene: -
CDR3aa: CASSLVSRELFF
CDR3nt: TGTGCCAGCAGCTTAGTCTCAAGGGAGCTGTTTTTT

abundance: few
j_gene: TRBJ1-1
v_gene: TRBV11-1
d_gene: -
CDR3aa: CASSLAAPGSTEAFF
CDR3nt: TGTGCCAGCAGCTTAGCAGCACCGGGGTCCACTGAAGCTTTCTTT

abundance: -
j_gene: TRBJ1-1
v_gene: TRBV24-1
d_gene: -
CDR3aa: CATSDLVGGRTEAFF
CDR3nt: TGTGCCACCAGTGATTTGGTGGGGGGGCGTACTGAAGCTTTCTTT

abundance: -
j_gene: TRBJ2-7
v_gene: TRBV29-1
d_gene: -
CDR3aa: CSVEDGKPPYEQYF
CDR3nt: TGCAGCGTGGAGGATGGGAAGCCCCCCTACGAGCAGTACTTC

abundance: few
j_gene: TRBJ2-7
v_gene: TRBV12-3/TRBV12-4
d_gene: TRBD1
CDR3aa: CASSGDRGRHEQYF
CDR3nt: TGTGCCAGCAGTGGAGACAGGGGGCGGCACGAGCAGTACTTC

abundance: many
j_gene: TRBJ2-5
v_gene: TRBV4-2
d_gene: -
CDR3aa: CASSQPVGDQKTQYF
CDR3nt: TGTGCCAGCAGCCAACCCGTAGGGGATCAAAAGACCCAGTACTTC

abundance: many
j_gene: TRBJ1-5
v_gene: TRBV11-3
d_gene: TRBD1
CDR3aa: CASSSGTGGQPQHF
CDR3nt: TGTGCCAGCAGCTCCGGGACAGGGGGCCAGCCCCAGCATTTT

abundance: -
j_gene: TRBJ2-3
v_gene: TRBV7-2
d_gene: TRBD2
CDR3aa: CASSTTGTSGTNTQYF
CDR3nt: TGTGCCAGCAGCACAACCGGGACTAGCGGCACGAATACGCAGTATTTT

abundance: -
j_gene: TRBJ2-3
v_gene: TRBV4-3
d_gene: -
CDR3aa: CASSQVFSGSSTDTQYF
CDR3nt: TGCGCCAGCAGCCAAGTTTTCTCCGGGAGTTCGACAGATACGCAGTATTTT

abundance: -
j_gene: TRBJ2-7
v_gene: TRBV6-6
d_gene: TRBD2
CDR3aa: CASSTTSGGPIYEQYF
CDR3nt: TGTGCCAGCAGTACGACTAGCGGGGGGCCTATCTACGAGCAGTACTTC

abundance: -
j_gene: TRBJ2-6
v_gene: TRBV2
d_gene: -
CDR3aa: CASSLSPGTLSGANVLTF
CDR3nt: TGTGCCAGCAGTCTTTCCCCCGGGACCCTCTCTGGGGCCAACGTCCTGACTTTC

abundance: -
j_gene: TRBJ1-1
v_gene: TRBV20-1
d_gene: TRBD1
CDR3aa: CSARDRGKNTEAFF
CDR3nt: TGCAGTGCGAGGGACAGGGGGAAGAACACTGAAGCTTTCTTT

abundance: -
j_gene: TRBJ2-7
v_gene: TRBV7-7
d_gene: TRBD2
CDR3aa: CASSFGSGGSYEQYF
CDR3nt: TGTGCCAGCAGCTTTGGTAGCGGGGGCTCCTACGAGCAGTACTTC

abundance: -
j_gene: TRBJ1-1
v_gene: TRBV5-1
d_gene: -
CDR3aa: CASSLVQGGNTEAFF
CDR3nt: TGCGCCAGCAGCTTGGTACAGGGAGGGAACACTGAAGCTTTCTTT

abundance: -
j_gene: TRBJ2-7
v_gene: TRBV19
d_gene: TRBD2
CDR3aa: CASSTRLAGEYYEQYF
CDR3nt: TGTGCCAGTAGTACAAGACTAGCGGGGGAGTACTACGAGCAGTACTTC

abundance: -
j_gene: TRBJ2-3
v_gene: TRBV5-1
d_gene: TRBD2
CDR3aa: CASSHSGGAADTQYF
CDR3nt: TGCGCCAGCAGCCATAGCGGGGGGGCCGCAGATACGCAGTATTTT

abundance: -
j_gene: TRBJ2-3
v_gene: TRBV7-8
d_gene: -
CDR3aa: CASSLGEWSTDTQYF
CDR3nt: TGTGCCAGCAGCTTAGGAGAGTGGAGCACAGATACGCAGTATTTT

abundance: -
j_gene: TRBJ1-1
v_gene: TRBV5-1
d_gene: -
CDR3aa: CASSLVWGSNTEAFF
CDR3nt: TGCGCCAGCAGCTTGGTGTGGGGCTCGAACACTGAAGCTTTCTTT

abundance: -
j_gene: TRBJ1-3
v_gene: TRBV4-1
d_gene: -
CDR3aa: CASSQIQSSGNTIYF
CDR3nt: TGCGCCAGCAGCCAAATACAGAGCTCTGGAAACACCATATATTTT

abundance: few
j_gene: TRBJ2-7
v_gene: TRBV7-9
d_gene: -
CDR3aa: CASSTPGQGIYEQYF
CDR3nt: TGTGCCAGCAGCACCCCGGGCCAGGGGATTTACGAGCAGTACTTC

abundance: -
j_gene: TRBJ1-1
v_gene: TRBV12-3/TRBV12-4
d_gene: -
CDR3aa: CASSQSRFNTEAFF
CDR3nt: TGTGCCAGCAGTCAGTCGAGATTTAACACTGAAGCTTTCTTT